The rows below give T cell receptor beta chains drawn from one sample of a study of CD4 T cell repertoires in COVID-19. Data came from immunoSEQ multiplex PCR; TCRdb stores just in-frame clones and leaves some out. Of around 25,000 clones in the sample, roughly 93% were seen once. This sample comprised circulating follicular helper CD4+ T cells (cTfh) from blood, obtained before the COVID-19 pandemic. These receptors came from a human donor who had COVID-19. CDR3s include the opening cysteine and the closing phenylalanine or tryptophan. D genes are given only for firm matches. The size entry is marked missing in some rows and otherwise reads once, few, many or a size class.

-	-	TRBV30	TRBJ2-1	CAWSVSGGSQFF	TGTGCCTGGAGCGTATCGGGGGGCAGTCAGTTCTTC
-	-	TRBV6-5	TRBJ1-4	CASRGAPEKLFF	TGTGCCAGCAGGGGGGCTCCCGAAAAACTGTTTTTT
-	TRBD1	TRBV4-2	TRBJ2-7	CASSPQAGGTYEQYF	TGTGCCAGCAGCCCCCAAGCAGGGGGCACATACGAGCAGTACTTC
-	-	TRBV7-8	TRBJ2-7	CASSLASGNGPYEQYF	TGTGCCAGCAGCTTAGCCTCAGGGAATGGTCCCTACGAGCAGTACTTC
-	TRBD2	TRBV7-6	TRBJ2-1	CASSLGAGGSNEQFF	TGTGCCAGCAGCTTAGGAGCGGGGGGCTCAAATGAGCAGTTCTTC
-	-	TRBV28	TRBJ1-2	CASRPGTTNYGYTF	TGTGCCAGCAGACCTGGGACAACTAACTATGGCTACACCTTC
-	TRBD1	TRBV20-1	TRBJ1-2	CSASRTGRYTF	TGCAGTGCTAGCAGGACAGGAAGGTACACCTTC
-	TRBD2	TRBV4-2	TRBJ2-1	CASSQVAGGFNEQFF	TGTGCCAGCAGCCAGGTAGCGGGGGGTTTCAATGAGCAGTTCTTC
-	-	TRBV27	TRBJ1-1	CASSLFGRSSNTEAFF	TGTGCCAGCAGTTTATTTGGCAGGTCCTCGAACACTGAAGCTTTCTTT
-	-	TRBV5-5	TRBJ2-5	CASSFGSSQETQYF	TGTGCCAGCAGCTTTGGGAGTAGCCAAGAGACCCAGTACTTC
-	TRBD2	TRBV5-6	TRBJ2-1	CASSQAGAGYNEQFF	TGTGCCAGCAGCCAAGCGGGAGCCGGTTACAATGAGCAGTTCTTC
-	TRBD1	TRBV9	TRBJ1-4	CASSARTGSGEKLFF	TGTGCCAGCAGCGCCCGGACAGGCAGCGGAGAAAAACTGTTTTTT
-	-	TRBV6-6	TRBJ1-1	CASSYGAASTEAFF	TGTGCCAGCAGTTACGGGGCAGCCTCCACTGAAGCTTTCTTT
-	-	TRBV11-3	TRBJ2-2	CASSLEGSGELFF	TGTGCCAGCAGCTTAGAAGGGAGCGGGGAGCTGTTTTTT
-	-	TRBV6-5	TRBJ1-6	CASSRQVDNSPLHF	TGTGCCAGCAGTCGACAGGTGGATAATTCACCCCTCCACTTT
-	TRBD1	TRBV5-1	TRBJ1-2	CASSSQGEGYTF	TGCGCCAGCAGCTCCCAGGGGGAAGGCTACACCTTC
-	-	TRBV7-2	TRBJ2-7	CASSLALRAEQYF	TGTGCCAGCAGCTTAGCTTTGAGGGCTGAGCAGTACTTC
-	TRBD2	TRBV6-1	TRBJ2-1	CATLAGLWVDEQFF	TGTGCCACCCTAGCGGGACTCTGGGTCGATGAGCAGTTCTTC
-	-	TRBV10-1	TRBJ1-2	CASSGTGGGYTF	TGCGCCAGCAGTGGCACAGGCGGCGGCTACACCTTC
-	TRBD2	TRBV2	TRBJ2-1	CASSLAELYNEQFF	TGTGCCAGCTCGCTAGCGGAACTTTACAATGAGCAGTTCTTC
once	-	TRBV28	TRBJ2-1	CASEGTSPTTKSSYNEQFF	TGTGCCAGCGAAGGGACTTCCCCTACGACCAAGAGCTCCTACAATGAGCAGTTCTTC
-	-	TRBV5-4	TRBJ1-1	CASSLTGIATEAFF	TGTGCCAGCAGCTTGACAGGAATTGCCACTGAAGCTTTCTTT
-	-	TRBV7-3	TRBJ1-6	CASSLTSGENSPLHF	TGTGCCAGCAGCTTAACTTCAGGGGAAAATTCACCCCTCCACTTT
-	TRBD1	TRBV9	TRBJ2-1	CASSVEASQGASNEQFF	TGTGCCAGCAGCGTAGAGGCTTCGCAGGGGGCTTCAAATGAGCAGTTCTTC
-	TRBD1	TRBV2	TRBJ1-2	CASIPNSGTGHGYTF	TGTGCCAGCATACCCAACTCCGGGACAGGGCATGGCTACACCTTC
-	TRBD1	TRBV2	TRBJ2-4	CASSEPTGQGAARAPKNIQYF	TGTGCCAGCAGTGAACCCACCGGACAGGGGGCGGCCAGGGCCCCCAAAAACATTCAGTACTTC
-	TRBD1	TRBV29-1	TRBJ2-5	CSVDSGTGVQETQYF	TGCAGCGTTGACTCCGGGACAGGGGTCCAAGAGACCCAGTACTTC
-	-	TRBV7-2	TRBJ1-1	CASSLGAQGLTEAFF	TGTGCCAGCAGCTTAGGAGCGCAGGGGTTAACTGAAGCTTTCTTT
-	TRBD1	TRBV5-4	TRBJ2-2	CASSLAGGTGELFF	TGTGCCAGCAGCTTGGCAGGGGGCACCGGGGAGCTGTTTTTT